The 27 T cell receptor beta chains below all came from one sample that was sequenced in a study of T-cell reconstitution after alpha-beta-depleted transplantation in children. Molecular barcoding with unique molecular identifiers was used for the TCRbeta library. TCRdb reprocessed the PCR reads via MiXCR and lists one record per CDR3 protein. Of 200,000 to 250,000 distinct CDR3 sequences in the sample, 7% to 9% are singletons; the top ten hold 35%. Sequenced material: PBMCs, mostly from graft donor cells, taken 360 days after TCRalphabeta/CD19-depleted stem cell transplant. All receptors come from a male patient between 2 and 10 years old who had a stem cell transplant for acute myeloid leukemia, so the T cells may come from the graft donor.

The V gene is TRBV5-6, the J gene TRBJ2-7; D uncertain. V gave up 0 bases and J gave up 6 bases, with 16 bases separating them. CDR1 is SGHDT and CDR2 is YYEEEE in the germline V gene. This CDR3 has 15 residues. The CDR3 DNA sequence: TGTGCCAGCAGCTTGGGTTGGAACCCATCGCCCGAGCAGTACTTC. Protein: CASSLGWNPSPEQYF.

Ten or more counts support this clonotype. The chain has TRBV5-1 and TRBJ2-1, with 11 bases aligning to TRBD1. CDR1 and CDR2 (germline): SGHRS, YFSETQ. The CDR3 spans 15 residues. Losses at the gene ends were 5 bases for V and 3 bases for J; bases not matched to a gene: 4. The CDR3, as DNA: TGCGCCAGCAGATCCGGGACAGGGGGCTACAATGAGCAGTTCTTC. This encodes CASRSGTGGYNEQFF.

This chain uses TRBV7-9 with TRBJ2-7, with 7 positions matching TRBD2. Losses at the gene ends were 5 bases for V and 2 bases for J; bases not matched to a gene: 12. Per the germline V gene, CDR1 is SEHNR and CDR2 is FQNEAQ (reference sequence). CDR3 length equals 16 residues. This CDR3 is CASSLNGGEAPYEQYF. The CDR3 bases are TGTGCCAGCAGCCTCAATGGGGGGGAGGCCCCCTACGAGCAGTACTTC.

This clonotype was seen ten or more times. CDR3 in DNA: TGTGCCAGCAGTTCTCCCCACCGAGCCAGGGATGGGGAGACCCAGTACTTC. Translated, it gives CASSSPHRARDGETQYF. The chain combines TRBV12-3 or TRBV12-4 with TRBJ2-5; D may be TRBD1 (5 bases). Trimming cost V 4 bases and J 5 bases, with 23 bases left between them. The CDR3 runs to 17 residues.

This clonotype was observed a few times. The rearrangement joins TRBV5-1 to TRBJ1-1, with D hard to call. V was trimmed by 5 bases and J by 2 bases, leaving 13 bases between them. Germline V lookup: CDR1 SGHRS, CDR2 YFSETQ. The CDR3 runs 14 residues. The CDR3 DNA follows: TGCGCCAGCAGGCTCGGGCCACATAACACTGAAGCTTTCTTT. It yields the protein CASRLGPHNTEAFF.

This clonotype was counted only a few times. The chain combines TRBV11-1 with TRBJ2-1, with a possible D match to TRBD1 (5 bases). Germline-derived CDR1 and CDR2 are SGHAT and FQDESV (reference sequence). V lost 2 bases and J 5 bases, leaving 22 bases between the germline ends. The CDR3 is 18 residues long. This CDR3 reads CASSLRMGTKGKDNEQFF. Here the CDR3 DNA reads TGTGCCAGCAGCTTAAGAATGGGTACCAAGGGGAAGGACAATGAGCAGTTCTTC.

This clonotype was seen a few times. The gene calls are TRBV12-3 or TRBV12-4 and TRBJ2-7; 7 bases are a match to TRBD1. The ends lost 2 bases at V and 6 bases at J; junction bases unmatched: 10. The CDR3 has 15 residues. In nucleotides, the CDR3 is TGTGCCAGCAGTTTACCCACGACAGGGCAAGGCGAGCAGTACTTC. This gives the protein CASSLPTTGQGEQYF.

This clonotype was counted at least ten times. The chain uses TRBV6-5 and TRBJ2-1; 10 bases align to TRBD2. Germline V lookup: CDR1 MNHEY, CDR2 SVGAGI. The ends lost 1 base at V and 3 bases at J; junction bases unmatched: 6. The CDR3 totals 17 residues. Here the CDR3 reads CASSYFRTSGVYNEQFF. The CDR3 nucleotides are TGTGCCAGCAGTTACTTTAGAACTAGCGGGGTCTACAATGAGCAGTTCTTC.

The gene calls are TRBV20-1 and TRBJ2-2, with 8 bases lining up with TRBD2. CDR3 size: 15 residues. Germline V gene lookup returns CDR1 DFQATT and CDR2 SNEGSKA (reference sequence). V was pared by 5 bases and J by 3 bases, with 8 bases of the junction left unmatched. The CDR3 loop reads CSAGRREGYTGELFF. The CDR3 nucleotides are TGCAGTGCTGGGAGACGGGAGGGATACACCGGGGAGCTGTTTTTT.

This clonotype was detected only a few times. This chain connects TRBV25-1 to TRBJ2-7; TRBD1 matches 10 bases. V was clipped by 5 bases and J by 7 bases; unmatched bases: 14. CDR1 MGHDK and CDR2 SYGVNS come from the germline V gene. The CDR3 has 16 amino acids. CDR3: CASSYSTGGERQEQYF. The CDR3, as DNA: TGTGCCAGCAGTTACTCGACAGGGGGCGAAAGGCAAGAGCAGTACTTC.

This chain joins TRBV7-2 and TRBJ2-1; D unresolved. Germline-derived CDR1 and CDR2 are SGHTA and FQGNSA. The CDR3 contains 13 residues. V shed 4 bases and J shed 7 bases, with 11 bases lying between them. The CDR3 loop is CASSSSSLNEQFF. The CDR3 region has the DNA TGTGCCAGCAGCTCTTCTAGTCTGAATGAGCAGTTCTTC.

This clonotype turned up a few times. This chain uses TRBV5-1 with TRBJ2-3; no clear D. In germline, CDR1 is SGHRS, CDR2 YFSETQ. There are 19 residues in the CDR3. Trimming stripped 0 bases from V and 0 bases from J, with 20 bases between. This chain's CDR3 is CASSLGIAVTNPSTDTQYF. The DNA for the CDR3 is TGCGCCAGCAGCTTGGGTATAGCAGTAACTAACCCTAGCACAGATACGCAGTATTTT.

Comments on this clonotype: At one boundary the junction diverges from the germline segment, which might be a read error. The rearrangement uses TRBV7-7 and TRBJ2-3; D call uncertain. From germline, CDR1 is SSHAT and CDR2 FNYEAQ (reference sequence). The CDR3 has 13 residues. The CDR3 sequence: CASSLAHADTQYF. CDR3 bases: TGTGCTAGCAGCTTAGCACATGCAGATACGCAGTATTTT.

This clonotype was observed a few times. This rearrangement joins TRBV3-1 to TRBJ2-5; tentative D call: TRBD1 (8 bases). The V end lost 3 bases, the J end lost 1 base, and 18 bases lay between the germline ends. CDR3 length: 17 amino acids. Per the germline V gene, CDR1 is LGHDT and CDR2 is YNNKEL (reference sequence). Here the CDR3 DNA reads TGTGCCAGCAGCCACGACAGGGGAACTAGCGTCCAAGAGACCCAGTACTTC. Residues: CASSHDRGTSVQETQYF.

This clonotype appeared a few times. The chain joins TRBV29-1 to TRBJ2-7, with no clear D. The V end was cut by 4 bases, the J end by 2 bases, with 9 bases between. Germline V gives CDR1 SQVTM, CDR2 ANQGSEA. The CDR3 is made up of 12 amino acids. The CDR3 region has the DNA TGCAGCGTTGGTGGCCACCCCTACGAGCAGTACTTC. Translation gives CSVGGHPYEQYF.

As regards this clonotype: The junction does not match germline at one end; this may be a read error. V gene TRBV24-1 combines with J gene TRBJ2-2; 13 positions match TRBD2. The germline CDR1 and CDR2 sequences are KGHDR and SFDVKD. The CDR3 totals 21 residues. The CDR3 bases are TGTGCCGCCAGTGATTTGATAATAACTAGCGGGAGGGGAATGAACACCGGGGAGCTGTTTTTT. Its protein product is CAASDLIITSGRGMNTGELFF.

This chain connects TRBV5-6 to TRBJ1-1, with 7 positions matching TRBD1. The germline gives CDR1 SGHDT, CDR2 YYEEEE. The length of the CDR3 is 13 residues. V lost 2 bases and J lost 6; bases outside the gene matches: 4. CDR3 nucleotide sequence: TGTGCCAGCAGCTTAGGACAGGAGGCTGAAGCTTTCTTT. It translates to CASSLGQEAEAFF.

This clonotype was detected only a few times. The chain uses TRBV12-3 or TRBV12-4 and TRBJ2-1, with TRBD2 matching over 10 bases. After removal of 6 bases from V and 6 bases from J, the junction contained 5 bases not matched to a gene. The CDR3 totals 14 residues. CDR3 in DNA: TGTGCCAGCAGGATACTAGCGGGACTCAATGAGCAGTTCTTC. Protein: CASRILAGLNEQFF.

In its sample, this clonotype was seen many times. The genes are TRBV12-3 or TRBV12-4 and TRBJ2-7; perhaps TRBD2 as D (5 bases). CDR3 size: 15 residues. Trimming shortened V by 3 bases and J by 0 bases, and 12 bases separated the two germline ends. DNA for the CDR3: TGTGCCAGCAGTTTGGGGAGCACCCCCTCCTACGAGCAGTACGTC. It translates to CASSLGSTPSYEQYV.

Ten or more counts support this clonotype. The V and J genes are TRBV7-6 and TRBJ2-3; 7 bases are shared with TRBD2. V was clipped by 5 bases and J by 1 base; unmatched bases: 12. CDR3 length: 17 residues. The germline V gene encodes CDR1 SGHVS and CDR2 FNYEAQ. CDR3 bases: TGTGCCAGCAGCGGGTTCCTAGCGGTCCAGGGCACAGATACGCAGTATTTT. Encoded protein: CASSGFLAVQGTDTQYF. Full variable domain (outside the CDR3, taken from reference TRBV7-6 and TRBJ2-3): GAGVSQSPRYKVTKRGQDVALRCDPISGHVSLYWYRQALGQGPEFLTYFNYEAQQDKSGLPNDRFSAERPEGSISTLTIQRTEQRDSAMYRCASSGFLAVQGTDTQYFGPGTRLTVL.

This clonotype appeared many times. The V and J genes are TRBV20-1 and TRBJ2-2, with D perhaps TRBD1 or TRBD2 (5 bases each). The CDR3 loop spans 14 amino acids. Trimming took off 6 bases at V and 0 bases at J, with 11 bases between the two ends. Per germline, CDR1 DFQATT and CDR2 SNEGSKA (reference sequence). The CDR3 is CSAMLGANTGELFF. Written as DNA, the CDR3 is TGCAGTGCCATGCTGGGGGCGAACACCGGGGAGCTGTTTTTT.

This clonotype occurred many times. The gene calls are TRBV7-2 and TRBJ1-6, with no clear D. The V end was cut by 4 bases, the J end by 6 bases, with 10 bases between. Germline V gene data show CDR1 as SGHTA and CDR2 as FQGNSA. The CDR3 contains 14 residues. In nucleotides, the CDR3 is TGTGCCAGCAGCTCATGGGCGGGTAATTCACCCCTCCACTTT. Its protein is CASSSWAGNSPLHF.

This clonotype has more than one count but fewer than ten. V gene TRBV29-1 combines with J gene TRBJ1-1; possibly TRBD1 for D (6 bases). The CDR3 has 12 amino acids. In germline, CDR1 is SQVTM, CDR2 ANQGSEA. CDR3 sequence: CSATGSDTEAFF. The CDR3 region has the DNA TGCAGTGCTACAGGGTCGGACACTGAAGCTTTCTTT.

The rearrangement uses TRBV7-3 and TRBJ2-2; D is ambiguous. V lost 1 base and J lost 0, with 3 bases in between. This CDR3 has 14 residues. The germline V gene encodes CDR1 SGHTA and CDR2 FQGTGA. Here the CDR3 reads CASSLKANTGELFF. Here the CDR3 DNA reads TGTGCCAGCAGCTTAAAAGCGAACACCGGGGAGCTGTTTTTT.

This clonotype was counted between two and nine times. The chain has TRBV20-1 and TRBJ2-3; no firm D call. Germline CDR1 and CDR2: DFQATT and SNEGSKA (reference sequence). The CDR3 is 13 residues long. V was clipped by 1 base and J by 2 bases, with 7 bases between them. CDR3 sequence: CSARAQTTDTQYF. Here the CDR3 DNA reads TGCAGTGCTAGAGCTCAAACCACAGATACGCAGTATTTT.

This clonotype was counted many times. In nucleotides, the CDR3 is TGCGCCAGCAGCTTGGTTTTGGGGTACGAGCAGTACTTC. It encodes CASSLVLGYEQYF. This sequence joins TRBV5-1 and TRBJ2-7; D gene ambiguous. The germline V gene encodes CDR1 SGHRS and CDR2 YFSETQ. The CDR3 runs to 13 residues. Trimming pared 0 bases from V and 4 bases from J, leaving 8 bases between. Combining the CDR3 with reference TRBV5-1 and TRBJ2-7 gives the whole variable domain KAGVTQTPRYLIKTRGQQVTLSCSPISGHRSVSWYQQTPGQGLQFLFEYFSETQRNKGNFPGRFSGRQFSNSRSEMNVSTLELGDSALYLCASSLVLGYEQYFGPGTRLTVT.

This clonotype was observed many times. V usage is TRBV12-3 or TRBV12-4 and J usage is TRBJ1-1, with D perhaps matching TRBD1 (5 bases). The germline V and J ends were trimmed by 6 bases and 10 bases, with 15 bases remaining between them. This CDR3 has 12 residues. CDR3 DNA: TGTGCCAGCAGCACCGGGACGCTTGTAGCTTTCTTT. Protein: CASSTGTLVAFF.